The clone carrying this TCR beta chain was detected many times. What it binds is not known. The data stem from a study of T cell responses to AZD1222 COVID-19 vaccine. Overall study findings and caveats: White British people made up most donors, females outnumbered males, and clonal diversity was possibly underestimated. Vaccine-associated CD4 TCRs spanned spike, dominant at 160-218 and 743-854. Reportedly, close to half of spike-specific TCRs are directed against unmutated variant regions. Spike-specific TCR repertoires showed rising breadth and depth after two AZD1222 doses.

Per the germline V gene, CDR1 is MDHEN and CDR2 is SYDVKM. Trimming stripped 5 bases from V and 5 bases from J, with 18 bases between. The CDR3 sequence is 15 residues long. Assay used: immunoSEQ multiplex PCR; TCRdb lists only in-frame clones, some missing. The data show roughly 110,000 clones, with about four fifths seen just once and roughly 9.5% held by the top ten. This sample comprised peripheral blood, obtained on day 0 of AZD1222 vaccination. This receptor was taken from an adult in good health. The chain uses TRBV28 and TRBJ2-5; perhaps TRBD2 as D (7 bases). The CDR3 DNA reads TGTGCCAGCAGTCCCCTGCGGGGGCGGTTTGAGACCCAGTACTTC. It is translated as CASSPLRGRFETQYF. Using reference TRBV28 and TRBJ2-5 for the parts outside the CDR3, the full variable domain is DVKVTQSSRYLVKRTGEKVFLECVQDMDHENMFWYRQDPGLGLRLIYFSYDVKMKEKGDIPEGYSVSREKKERFSLILESASTNQTSMYLCASSPLRGRFETQYFGPGTRLLVL.